This T cell receptor beta chain was observed in a study of blood T cell repertoires in COVID-19 (TCRdb year 2020). At the level of the whole study: Collaborator samples came from the United States, Italy and Spain and covered acute and convalescent phases of COVID-19. The repertoires were made available in a free public database intended to serve as a resource for research on the immune response to SARS-CoV-2. Where available, HLA class I and class II types were obtained from metadata supplied by the sample provider rather than from assay-based typing. The prospective study material was composed of cDNA or gDNA derived from T cells, B-cell-depleted T cells, or PBMCs. Deeply sampled blood TCRbeta repertoires from subjects exposed to, actively infected with, or recovered from COVID-19 were included in the dataset. Samples came from the ongoing ImmuneRACE study (first 160 participants) plus 1,254 subjects from 6 global collaborators. Nearly every sample came with metadata listing a de-identified subject ID, COVID-19 status, age in years and sex.

This clone turned up a few times. Its antigen is not yet known. No per-base quality is available; no much larger clone lies one base away. Points the paper makes about the study in general: How much clinical and demographic metadata was included differed by source and by participant, and the metadata was provided uncurated.

The immunoSEQ Assay, a bias-controlled multiplex PCR, was used to amplify TCRbeta CDR3 regions from genomic DNA. On the authors' methods: The number of nucleated cells in each sample was estimated from the amplification of reference gene primers within the assay. To quantify the absolute abundance of each unique TCRbeta CDR3 rearrangement, sequence reads were collapsed and filtered. For each sample, productive Simpson clonality was calculated by taking the square root of Simpson's diversity index across productive rearrangements. The immuneACCESS repertoire file appears here via TCRdb, limited to in-frame rearrangements. These files lack a portion of the clones; in checked studies, under half of the deficit traces to unresolved V genes, and the cause of the others is not known. The V and J calls and the clone size are those of that table, but D and trimming were determined from the DNA. In this sample the table shows about 270,000 clones, roughly 84% of which occur a single time. Jointly, the top ten make up 3.1% of the sample.

V is trimmed back by 4 bases and J by 7 bases, and the junction contains 3 bases that no gene match accounts for. The CDR3 contains 14 residues, cysteine and phenylalanine counted. The CDR3 DNA has 42 bases and is translated from base 1. The germline V gene yields ENHRY for CDR1 and SYGVKD for CDR2. Whole blood was collected in K2EDTA tubes by collaborating institutions according to the institutions' own protocols. For TCRbeta analysis, collaborators shipped samples as frozen whole blood, isolated PBMCs, or DNA extracted from either of those sample types. The sequenced sample consisted of peripheral blood. The receptor was isolated from a woman under 30 with acute or convalescent COVID-19. The sequence joins TRBV10-3 to TRBJ1-4, with 10 junctional bases fitting TRBD1. The CDR3 loop reads CAISGQGAGEKLFF. The nucleotides read TGTGCCATCAGTGGACAGGGGGCAGGTGAAAAACTGTTTTTT.